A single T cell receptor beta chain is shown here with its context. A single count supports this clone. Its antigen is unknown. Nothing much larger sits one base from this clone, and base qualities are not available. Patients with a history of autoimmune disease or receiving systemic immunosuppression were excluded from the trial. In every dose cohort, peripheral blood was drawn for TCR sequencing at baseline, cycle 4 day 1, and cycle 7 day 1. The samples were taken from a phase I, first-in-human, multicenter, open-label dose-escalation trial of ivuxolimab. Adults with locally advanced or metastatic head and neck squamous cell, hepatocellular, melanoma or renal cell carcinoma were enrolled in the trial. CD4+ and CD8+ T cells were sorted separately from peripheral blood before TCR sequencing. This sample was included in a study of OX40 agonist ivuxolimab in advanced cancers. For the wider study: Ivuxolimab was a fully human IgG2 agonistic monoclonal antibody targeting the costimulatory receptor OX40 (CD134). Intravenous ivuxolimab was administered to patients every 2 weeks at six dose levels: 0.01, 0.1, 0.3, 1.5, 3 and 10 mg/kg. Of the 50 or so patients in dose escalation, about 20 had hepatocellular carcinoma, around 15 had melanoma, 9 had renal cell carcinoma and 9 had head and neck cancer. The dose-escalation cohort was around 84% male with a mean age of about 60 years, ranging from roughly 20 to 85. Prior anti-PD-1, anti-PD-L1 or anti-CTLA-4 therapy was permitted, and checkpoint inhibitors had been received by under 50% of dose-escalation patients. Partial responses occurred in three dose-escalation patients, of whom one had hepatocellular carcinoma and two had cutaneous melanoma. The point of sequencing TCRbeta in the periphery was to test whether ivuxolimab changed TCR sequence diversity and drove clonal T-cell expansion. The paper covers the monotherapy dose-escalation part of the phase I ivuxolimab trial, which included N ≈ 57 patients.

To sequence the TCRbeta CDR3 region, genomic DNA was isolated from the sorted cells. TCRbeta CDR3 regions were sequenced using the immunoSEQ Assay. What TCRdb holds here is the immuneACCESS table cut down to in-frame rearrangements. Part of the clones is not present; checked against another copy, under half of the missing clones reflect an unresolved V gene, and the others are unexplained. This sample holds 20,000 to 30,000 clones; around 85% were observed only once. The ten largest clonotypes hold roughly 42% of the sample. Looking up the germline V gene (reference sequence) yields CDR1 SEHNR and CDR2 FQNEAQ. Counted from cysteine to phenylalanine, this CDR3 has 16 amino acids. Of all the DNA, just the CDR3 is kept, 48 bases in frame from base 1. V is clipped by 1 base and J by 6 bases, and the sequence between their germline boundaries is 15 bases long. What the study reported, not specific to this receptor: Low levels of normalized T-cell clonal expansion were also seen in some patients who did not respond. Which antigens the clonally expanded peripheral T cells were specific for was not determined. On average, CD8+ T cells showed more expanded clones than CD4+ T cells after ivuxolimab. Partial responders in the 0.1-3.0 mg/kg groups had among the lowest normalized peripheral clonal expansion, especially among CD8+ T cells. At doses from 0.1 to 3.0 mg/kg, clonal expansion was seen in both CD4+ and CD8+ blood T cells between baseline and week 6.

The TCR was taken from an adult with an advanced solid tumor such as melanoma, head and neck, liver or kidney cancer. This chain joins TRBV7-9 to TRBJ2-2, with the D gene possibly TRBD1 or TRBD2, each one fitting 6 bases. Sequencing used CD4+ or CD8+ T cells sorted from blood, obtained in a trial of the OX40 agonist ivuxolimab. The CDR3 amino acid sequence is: CASSLVIAGEAGELFF. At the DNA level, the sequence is TGTGCCAGCAGCTTAGTGATTGCAGGGGAGGCCGGGGAGCTGTTTTTT.